These 5 T cell receptor beta chains were sequenced from one sample in a study of identical twins. Using its own MiXCR run on the 5' RACE reads, TCRdb lists one record per CDR3 protein. The data contain around 570,000 distinct CDR3 sequences, approximately 10% of them seen just once; the ten biggest clones take up around 3%. The data also belong to a second study, concerning yellow fever vaccine responses in identical twins.

The specimen sequenced was PBMCs. The origin of the receptors is a woman aged 18-29 years in good health.

The V and J genes are TRBV3-1 and TRBJ2-7; 8 nucleotides match TRBD1. V gave up 4 bases and J gave up 3 bases; unmatched junction bases: 8. The CDR3 runs to 15 residues. Germline V gene data show CDR1 as LGHDT and CDR2 as YNNKEL (reference sequence). CDR3 DNA sequence: TGTGCCAGCAGCCTACCTGGACAGGGTCACTACGAGCAGTACTTC. Residues: CASSLPGQGHYEQYF.

This clonotype was detected a few times. CDR3 residues: CATSGTGTHTGELFF. The CDR3 region has the DNA TGTGCCACCTCTGGGACAGGGACGCACACCGGGGAGCTGTTTTTT. The rearrangement links TRBV24-1 to TRBJ2-2, with 9 bases fitting TRBD1. CDR1 and CDR2 from the germline V gene are KGHDR and SFDVKD. Trimming removed 9 bases from V and 3 bases from J; junction bases left unmatched: 7. The CDR3 is 15 residues long.

In this sample, this clonotype turned up a few times. The chain employs TRBV5-6 and TRBJ1-5; D is uncertain. The CDR3 runs 14 residues. Germline CDR1 is SGHDT and CDR2 is YYEEEE. V was trimmed by 1 base and J by 2 bases, leaving 7 bases between them. The CDR3 here is CASSLWEGNQPQHF. The DNA of the CDR3 is TGTGCCAGCAGCTTGTGGGAGGGCAATCAGCCCCAGCATTTT.

This clonotype appeared many times. The chain recombines TRBV11-2 with TRBJ2-7, with no clear D. Germline CDR1 SGHAT, CDR2 FQNNGV. This CDR3 contains 14 residues. Trimming took off 5 bases at V and 2 bases at J, with 13 bases between the two ends. The CDR3 here is CASSLNANPYEQYF. CDR3 sequence (DNA): TGTGCCAGCAGCCTTAACGCCAACCCCTACGAGCAGTACTTC.

The chain combines TRBV15 with TRBJ2-5; the D gene could be TRBD1 or TRBD2 (7 bases each). Germline V gene data show CDR1 as LNHNV and CDR2 as YYDKDF (reference sequence). V was pared by 4 bases and J by 4 bases, with 13 bases between. The length of the CDR3 is 14 residues. The CDR3 DNA reads as TGTGCCACCAGCACCCAGGGGGGGGGAGAGACCCAGTACTTC. Protein sequence: CATSTQGGGETQYF.